The 28 T cell receptor beta chains below all came from one sample that was sequenced in a study of blood T cells in healthy people across ages. With a J-beta primer mix and a sample-barcoded 5' primer, a second PCR ran roughly 6 to 11 cycles. One entry per CDR3 protein results from TCRdb running MiXCR on the 5' RACE reads. The sample gives some 760,000 distinct CDR3 sequences, approximately 25% of which show up once; roughly a tenth is in the top ten. Separately, the same data were catalogued under a study of T cells of mothers and their children.

The specimen was blood. Receptors originate from a boy younger than 18 in good health.

The chain uses TRBV7-2 and TRBJ2-5, with D perhaps TRBD2 (7 bases). Per germline, CDR1 SGHTA and CDR2 FQGNSA. V was shortened by 1 base and J by 5 bases, with 14 bases between the two germline ends. CDR3 length: 15 residues. CDR3 protein: CASSLGAGASETQYF. The CDR3 DNA follows: TGTGCCAGCAGCTTAGGGGCGGGGGCTAGCGAGACCCAGTACTTC.

The CDR3 DNA follows: TGTGCCAGCAGCCCTCAACAGGGATTGGGCGGGGAGCTGTTTTTT. It translates to CASSPQQGLGGELFF. The chain combines TRBV7-3 with TRBJ2-2; D might be TRBD1 (6 bases). Germline CDR1 SGHTA, CDR2 FQGTGA. The CDR3 is made up of 15 amino acids. The V end lost 5 bases, the J end lost 7 bases, and 17 bases lay between the germline ends.

This clonotype showed up just a few times. The chain links TRBV18 to TRBJ2-5; 7 bases fit TRBD2. The J call may be wrong; the DNA end is better matched by TRBJ2-7. CDR3 length: 15 amino acids. The germline V gene has CDR1 KGHSH and CDR2 LQKENI. The CDR3 reads CASSPSRGDAYEQYF. The CDR3 DNA sequence: TGTGCCAGCTCACCCTCCCGGGGGGATGCCTACGAGCAGTACTTC.

The rearrangement uses TRBV6-5 and TRBJ2-3; maybe TRBD1 (6 bases). The germline CDR1 and CDR2 sequences are MNHEY and SVGAGI. This CDR3 contains 14 residues. The V end was cut by 7 bases, the J end by 4 bases, with 15 bases between. This chain's CDR3 is CASTTGLTPDTQYF. DNA of the CDR3: TGTGCCAGCACGACAGGCCTTACTCCAGATACGCAGTATTTT.

The rearrangement links TRBV18 to TRBJ2-7, with D unclear. This CDR3 spans 14 amino acids. CDR1 KGHSH and CDR2 LQKENI come from the germline V gene. Trimming took 1 base from V and 1 from J, leaving 8 bases between them. In DNA form, the CDR3 reads TGTGCCAGCTCACCACTAACAGAGTCCTACGAGCAGTACTTC. Translation: CASSPLTESYEQYF.

The chain links TRBV6-2 or TRBV6-3 to TRBJ2-3, with 13 positions matching TRBD2. The CDR3 is 16 residues long. Germline V gene sequence: CDR1 MNHEY, CDR2 SVGEGT. V lost 5 bases and J lost 2; bases outside the gene matches: 4. The DNA of the CDR3 is TGTGCCAGCAGTACCGGACTAGCGGGAGTCACAGATACGCAGTATTTT. It yields the protein CASSTGLAGVTDTQYF.

This chain uses TRBV6-5 with TRBJ1-6; maybe TRBD1 (5 bases). This CDR3 has 14 residues. Per the germline V gene, CDR1 is MNHEY and CDR2 is SVGAGI. V was cut by 6 bases and J by 6 bases, with 12 bases left in between. The CDR3: CASSRVGANSPLHF. Written as DNA, the CDR3 is TGTGCCAGCAGCCGGGTAGGGGCTAATTCACCCCTCCACTTT.

The J gene is TRBJ2-1, the V gene TRBV29-1; D is undetermined. The CDR3 length is 12 residues. Trimming cost V 7 bases and J 7 bases, with 14 bases left between them. CDR1 and CDR2 from the germline V gene are SQVTM and ANQGSEA. CDR3 loop: CSAFGSQNEQFF. CDR3 DNA: TGCAGCGCCTTTGGCAGCCAAAATGAGCAGTTCTTC.

This chain uses TRBV10-1 with TRBJ2-5, with D perhaps matching TRBD1 (6 bases). CDR3 size: 14 residues. Germline assignment: CDR1 WNHNN and CDR2 SYGVQD (reference sequence). Trimming shortened V by 5 bases and J by 1 base, and 11 bases separated the two germline ends. CDR3 DNA sequence: TGCGCCAGCAGTAAGCAGGGGCCCCAAGAGACCCAGTACTTC. Protein product: CASSKQGPQETQYF.

The chain uses TRBV12-3 or TRBV12-4 and TRBJ2-4, with 7 bases identical to TRBD2. There are 13 residues in the CDR3. Losses at the gene ends were 4 bases for V and 9 bases for J; bases not matched to a gene: 6. CDR3 amino acids: CASSWGGRGIQYF. DNA for the CDR3: TGTGCCAGCAGTTGGGGGGGAAGAGGCATTCAGTACTTC.

This clonotype came up a few times. The chain has TRBV10-3 and TRBJ2-3; 8 nucleotides align to TRBD2. V dropped 6 bases and J dropped 2; count of bases not matched to a gene: 10. Looked up from germline, CDR1 is ENHRY and CDR2 is SYGVKD. This CDR3 spans 16 amino acids. As DNA, the CDR3 is TGTGCCATCAGCCGCGGGGCGGGAGGTCTCACAGATACGCAGTATTTT. This codes for CAISRGAGGLTDTQYF.

This clonotype was counted between two and nine times. V gene TRBV4-2 combines with J gene TRBJ1-2; no clear D. The CDR3 is made up of 16 amino acids. Germline assignment: CDR1 LGHNA and CDR2 YNFKEQ. Trimming took 4 bases from V and 0 from J, leaving 15 bases between them. In DNA form, the CDR3 reads TGTGCCAGCAGCCCCAATGGGAACGGAGCTAACTATGGCTACACCTTC. This translates into CASSPNGNGANYGYTF.

There are a few counts of this clonotype. The gene calls are TRBV12-3 or TRBV12-4 and TRBJ2-5, with TRBD2 identical over 9 bases. The better agreement between TRBJ2-1 and the DNA end casts doubt on the J call. This CDR3 contains 17 residues. The chain's CDR3 is CASSQTRTSDDYNEQFF. CDR3 sequence (DNA): TGTGCCAGCAGCCAAACGCGGACTAGCGATGACTACAATGAGCAGTTCTTC.

This clonotype has a handful of counts. This chain connects TRBV3-1 to TRBJ1-1; no clear D gene. The V end was cut by 1 base, the J end by 4 bases, with 4 bases between. Germline loops: CDR1 LGHDT, CDR2 YNNKEL (reference sequence). The CDR3 totals 12 residues. The CDR3 DNA reads TGTGCCAGCAGCCAAGGCCTCACTGAAGCTTTCTTT. Residues: CASSQGLTEAFF.

This clonotype has a handful of counts. The chain joins TRBV6-2 or TRBV6-3 to TRBJ2-5, with unresolved D. Germline assignment: CDR1 MNHEY and CDR2 SVGEGT. This CDR3 spans 13 amino acids. V lost 3 bases and J lost 9, with 14 bases in between. This chain's CDR3 is CASSYSNPLAQYF. The CDR3 coding sequence is TGTGCCAGCAGTTATTCGAACCCCTTGGCCCAGTACTTC.

This clonotype was found a few times. This sequence joins TRBV18 and TRBJ2-1; TRBD2 might be the D (5 bases). Germline-derived CDR1 and CDR2 are KGHSH and LQKENI. The ends were cut back, 3 bases at V and 0 bases at J, with 15 bases in the middle. The CDR3 covers 17 residues. In DNA form, the CDR3 reads TGTGCCAGCTCACCTCAACCCAGCGGCAGCTCCTACAATGAGCAGTTCTTC. Its translation: CASSPQPSGSSYNEQFF.

The gene calls are TRBV7-9 and TRBJ2-5, with D perhaps TRBD1 (5 bases). The J call may be wrong; the DNA end is better matched by TRBJ2-7. The germline gives CDR1 SEHNR, CDR2 FQNEAQ (reference sequence). This CDR3 is built from 14 residues. CDR3 protein: CASSLKGRPYEQYF. CDR3 bases: TGTGCCAGCAGCTTAAAGGGGCGCCCCTACGAGCAGTACTTC.

This chain joins TRBV6-1 and TRBJ1-5; no clear D gene. The CDR3 has 15 amino acids. Germline V gives CDR1 MNHNS, CDR2 SASEGT. V shed 3 bases and J shed 0 bases, with 9 bases lying between them. CDR3 region: CASSENTDSNQPQHF. CDR3 DNA sequence: TGTGCCAGCAGTGAGAACACCGATAGCAATCAGCCCCAGCATTTT.

The chain is built from TRBV3-1 and TRBJ2-5, with 10 bases identical to TRBD1. Losses at the gene ends were 0 bases for V and 7 bases for J; bases not matched to a gene: 11. The CDR3 has 17 residues. Germline loops: CDR1 LGHDT, CDR2 YNNKEL (reference sequence). CDR3 DNA sequence: TGTGCCAGCAGCCAAGATATGGGACAGGGGATTTTAGGGACCCAGTACTTC. Its translation is CASSQDMGQGILGTQYF.

The chain employs TRBV20-1 and TRBJ2-3; no clear D gene. The germline CDR1 and CDR2 sequences are DFQATT and SNEGSKA (reference sequence). The CDR3 is 12 residues long. V gave up 3 bases and J gave up 11 bases, with 15 bases separating them. The DNA for the CDR3 is TGCAGTGCTAGTGGGTCCTCCCCTGGGCAGTATTTT. It translates to CSASGSSPGQYF.

The chain has TRBV6-1 and TRBJ2-3; D perhaps matches TRBD2 (5 bases). Germline V gene data show CDR1 as MNHNS and CDR2 as SASEGT. V was cut by 4 bases and J by 0 bases, with 11 bases left in between. The CDR3 is made up of 15 amino acids. The CDR3 nucleotides are TGTGCCAGCAGTGCCAGATGGACTAGCACAGATACGCAGTATTTT. Translation: CASSARWTSTDTQYF.

The chain recombines TRBV28 with TRBJ2-7; D is possibly TRBD2 (6 bases). The V and J ends lost 1 base and 2 bases respectively, with 21 bases between them. The germline gives CDR1 MDHEN, CDR2 SYDVKM. There are 18 residues in the CDR3. The CDR3 sequence is CASSLSRGEADNTYEQYF. CDR3 coding DNA: TGTGCCAGCAGTTTATCGCGGGGTGAGGCGGACAATACCTACGAGCAGTACTTC.

A few counts support this clonotype. Without the conserved terminal phenylalanine or tryptophan, this CDR3 likely stems from a read error. J is TRBJ2-7 and V is TRBV4-3, with TRBD1 identical over 9 bases. Germline assignment: CDR1 LGHNA and CDR2 YSLEER. CDR3 length equals 15 residues. V was clipped by 0 bases and J by 4 bases; unmatched bases: 4. CDR3 nucleotide sequence: TGCGCCAGCAGCCAAGATTCCGGACAGGGGTACGAGCAGTACCTC. It yields the protein CASSQDSGQGYEQYL.

There are a few counts of this clonotype. The chain is built from TRBV3-1 and TRBJ2-5; a possible D gene is TRBD2 (6 bases). CDR1 LGHDT and CDR2 YNNKEL come from the germline V gene (reference sequence). The CDR3 is made up of 14 amino acids. The V end lost 3 bases, the J end lost 7 bases, and 15 bases lay between the germline ends. Here the CDR3 DNA reads TGTGCCAGCAGCCACCCTAAGGAAGCGGGGACCCAGTACTTC. As protein: CASSHPKEAGTQYF.

V usage is TRBV29-1 and J usage is TRBJ1-2; weak D call: TRBD1 (5 bases). V gave up 6 bases and J gave up 4 bases, with 15 bases separating them. The CDR3 contains 13 residues. Per the germline V gene, CDR1 is SQVTM and CDR2 is ANQGSEA. The DNA of the CDR3 is TGCAGCGTGGGGACGGGCAGGACCTATGGCTACACCTTC. The encoded protein is CSVGTGRTYGYTF.

This rearrangement joins TRBV7-9 to TRBJ2-3; 7 bases are shared with TRBD1. In germline, CDR1 is SEHNR, CDR2 FQNEAQ (reference sequence). The CDR3 totals 15 residues. V lost 5 bases and J lost 6; bases outside the gene matches: 11. The CDR3 is CASSARQGRVDTQYF. The CDR3 DNA follows: TGTGCCAGCAGCGCGAGACAGGGAAGAGTGGATACGCAGTATTTT.

The chain has TRBV5-1 and TRBJ2-2; the match to TRBD1 covers 7 bases. Germline-derived CDR1 and CDR2 are SGHRS and YFSETQ. J lost 3 bases, V lost 4 bases, and 9 bases had no gene match. The CDR3 totals 16 residues. CDR3 in amino acids: CASSPPRTGDTGELFF. The CDR3 nucleotides read TGCGCCAGCAGCCCCCCTCGGACAGGAGACACCGGGGAGCTGTTTTTT.

There are a few counts of this clonotype. DNA for the CDR3: TGCAGTGCAAGGGACAGGGGGGCCTACGAGCAGTACTTC. It encodes CSARDRGAYEQYF. V and J are TRBV20-1 and TRBJ2-5, with 11 bases fitting TRBD1. The closer fit of TRBJ2-7 to the DNA end suggests the J call may be wrong. CDR3 size: 13 residues. CDR1 and CDR2 (germline): DFQATT, SNEGSKA (reference sequence).